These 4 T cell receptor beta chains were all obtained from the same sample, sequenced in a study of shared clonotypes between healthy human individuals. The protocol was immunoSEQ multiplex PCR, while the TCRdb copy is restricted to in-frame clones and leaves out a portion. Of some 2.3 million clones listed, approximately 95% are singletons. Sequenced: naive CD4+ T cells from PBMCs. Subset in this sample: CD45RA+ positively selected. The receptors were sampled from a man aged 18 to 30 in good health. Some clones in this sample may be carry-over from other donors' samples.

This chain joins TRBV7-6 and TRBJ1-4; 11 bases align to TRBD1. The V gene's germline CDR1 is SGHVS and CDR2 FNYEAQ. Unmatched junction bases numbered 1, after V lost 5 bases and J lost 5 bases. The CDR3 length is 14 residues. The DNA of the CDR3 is TGTGCCAGCAGCGGGACAGGGGGAAATGAAAAACTGTTTTTT. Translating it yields CASSGTGGNEKLFF.

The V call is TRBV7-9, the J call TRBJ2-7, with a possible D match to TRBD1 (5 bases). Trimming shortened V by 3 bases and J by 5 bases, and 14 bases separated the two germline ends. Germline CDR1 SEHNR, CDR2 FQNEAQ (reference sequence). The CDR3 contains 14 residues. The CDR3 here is CASSLRQGVHEQYF. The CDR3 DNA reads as TGTGCCAGCAGCTTGAGGCAGGGTGTCCACGAGCAGTACTTC. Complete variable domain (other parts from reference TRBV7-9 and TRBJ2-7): DTGVSQNPRHKITKRGQNVTFRCDPISEHNRLYWYRQTLGQGPEFLTYFQNEAQLEKSRLLSDRFSAERPKGSFSTLEIQRTEQGDSAMYLCASSLRQGVHEQYFGPGTRLTVT.

The CDR3: CASSPPGLHEQYF. The CDR3 DNA is TGTGCCAGCAGTCCTCCGGGACTCCACGAGCAGTACTTC. The genes are TRBV6-6 and TRBJ2-7; D may be TRBD2 (6 bases). This CDR3 region has 13 residues. CDR1 is MNHNY and CDR2 is SVGAGI in the germline V gene (reference sequence). The V end was cut by 5 bases, the J end by 5 bases, with 13 bases between.

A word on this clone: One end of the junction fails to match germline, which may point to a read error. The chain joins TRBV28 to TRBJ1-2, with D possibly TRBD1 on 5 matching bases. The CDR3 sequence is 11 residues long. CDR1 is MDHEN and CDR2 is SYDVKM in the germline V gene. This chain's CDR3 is CASSLTGRPNF. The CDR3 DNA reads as TGTGCCAGCAGCCTAACGGGACGGCCAAACTTC.